This entry features one T cell receptor (beta chain) sequence. This sample is drawn from a study of blood T cell repertoires in COVID-19. In the study overall: COVID-19 samples collected from the United States, Italy and Spain covered acute and convalescent phases. PBMCs, B-cell-depleted T cells, or T cells provided the cDNA or gDNA that made up the material.

The germline gives CDR1 SGHTA, CDR2 FQGNSA. V lost 7 bases and J lost 2; bases outside the gene matches: 9. CDR3 size: 16 residues. Per the original data handling: Estimated nucleated cell counts came from reference gene primer amplification. Measured with immunoSEQ multiplex PCR; TCRdb has only the in-frame clones, and not every one. The D gene and trimming were derived from the DNA, and the V and J assignments and clone size from that table. The sample lists roughly 150,000 clones, 75% to 90% seen once, with over 12% in the top ten. The source material was peripheral blood. The TCR comes from a woman aged 35 to 49 with acute or convalescent COVID-19. The V gene is TRBV7-2, the J gene TRBJ2-1; 9 nucleotides line up with TRBD2. CDR3 loop: CASNPLTSGPYNEQFF. CDR3 coding DNA: TGTGCCAGCAACCCCCTGACTAGCGGACCCTACAATGAGCAGTTCTTC. Full variable domain (outside the CDR3, taken from reference TRBV7-2 and TRBJ2-1): GAGVSQSPSNKVTEKGKDVELRCDPISGHTALYWYRQSLGQGLEFLIYFQGNSAPDKSGLPSDRFSAERTGGSVSTLTIQRTQQEDSAVYLCASNPLTSGPYNEQFFGPGTRLTVL.